One T cell receptor (beta chain) is described in this entry. In the source study's methods: The authors estimated nucleated cell counts from reference gene primer amplification. TCRdb's table, derived via immunoSEQ multiplex PCR, lists solely in-frame clones and lacks some. For V, J and clone size, that table is used; D and trimming come from the DNA. This sample yields roughly 480,000 clones, of which nearly 90% are seen a single time; approximately 0.9% belongs to the top ten. Germline loops: CDR1 KGHSH, CDR2 LQKENI. Trimming cost V 5 bases and J 1 base, with 11 bases left between them. There are 14 residues in the CDR3. The sample is drawn from a study of blood T cell repertoires in COVID-19. Study details: Samples taken during acute and convalescent COVID-19 were collected in the United States, Italy and Spain.

Patients from Seattle were sampled longitudinally, starting during active infection. The V call is TRBV18, the J call TRBJ2-5, with D possibly TRBD2 on 6 matching bases. Specimen: peripheral blood. The source of this sequence is a young man with COVID-19, enrolled during active disease. The CDR3 DNA is TGTGCCAGCTCAAAACGCGGGGCCCAAGAGACCCAGTACTTC. This sequence encodes CASSKRGAQETQYF.